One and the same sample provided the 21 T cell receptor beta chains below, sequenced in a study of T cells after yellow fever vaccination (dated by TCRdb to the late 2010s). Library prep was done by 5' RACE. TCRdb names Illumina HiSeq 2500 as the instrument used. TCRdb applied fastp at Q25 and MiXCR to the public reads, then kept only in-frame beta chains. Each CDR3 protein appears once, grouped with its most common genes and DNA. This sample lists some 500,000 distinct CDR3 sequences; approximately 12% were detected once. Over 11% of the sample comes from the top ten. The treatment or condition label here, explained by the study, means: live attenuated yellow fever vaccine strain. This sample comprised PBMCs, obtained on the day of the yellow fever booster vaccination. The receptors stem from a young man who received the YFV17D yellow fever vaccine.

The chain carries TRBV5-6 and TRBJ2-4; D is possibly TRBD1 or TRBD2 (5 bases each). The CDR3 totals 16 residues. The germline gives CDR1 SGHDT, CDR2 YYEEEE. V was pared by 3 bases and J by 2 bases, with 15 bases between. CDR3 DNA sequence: TGTGCCAGCAGCTGGAGGACACACCATTCCAAAAACATTCAGTACTTC. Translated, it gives CASSWRTHHSKNIQYF. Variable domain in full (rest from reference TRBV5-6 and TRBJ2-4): DAGVTQSPTHLIKTRGQQVTLRCSPKSGHDTVSWYQQALGQGPQFIFQYYEEEERQRGNFPDRFSGHQFPNYSSELNVNALLLGDSALYLCASSWRTHHSKNIQYFGAGTRLSVL.

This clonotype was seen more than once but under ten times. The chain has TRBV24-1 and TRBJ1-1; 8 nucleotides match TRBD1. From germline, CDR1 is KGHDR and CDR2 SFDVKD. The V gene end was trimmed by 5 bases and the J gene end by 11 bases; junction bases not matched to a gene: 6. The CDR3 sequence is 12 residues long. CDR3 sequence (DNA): TGTGCCACCAGTGTCGCGGGACAGGCGGCTTTCTTT. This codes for CATSVAGQAAFF.

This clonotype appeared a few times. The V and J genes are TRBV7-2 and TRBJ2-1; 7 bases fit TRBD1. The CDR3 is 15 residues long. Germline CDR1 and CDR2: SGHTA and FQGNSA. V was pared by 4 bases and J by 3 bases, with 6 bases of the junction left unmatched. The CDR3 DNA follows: TGTGCCAGCAGCTACGACAGGGCCGACTACAATGAGCAGTTCTTC. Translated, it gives CASSYDRADYNEQFF.

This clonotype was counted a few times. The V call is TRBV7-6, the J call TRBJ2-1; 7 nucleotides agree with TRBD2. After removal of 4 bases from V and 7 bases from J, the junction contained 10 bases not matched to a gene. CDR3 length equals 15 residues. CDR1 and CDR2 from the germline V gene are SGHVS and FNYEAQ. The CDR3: CASSSGRERENEQFF. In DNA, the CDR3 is TGTGCCAGCAGCTCAGGGCGGGAGAGAGAAAATGAGCAGTTCTTC. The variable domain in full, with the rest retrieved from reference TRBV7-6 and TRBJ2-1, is GAGVSQSPRYKVTKRGQDVALRCDPISGHVSLYWYRQALGQGPEFLTYFNYEAQQDKSGLPNDRFSAERPEGSISTLTIQRTEQRDSAMYRCASSSGRERENEQFFGPGTRLTVL.

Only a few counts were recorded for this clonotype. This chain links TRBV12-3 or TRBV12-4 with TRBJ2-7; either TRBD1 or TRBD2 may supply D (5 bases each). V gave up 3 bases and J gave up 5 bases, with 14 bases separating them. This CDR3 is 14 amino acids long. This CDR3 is CASSLSSGRNEQYF. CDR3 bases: TGTGCCAGCAGTTTGTCGTCAGGGAGAAACGAGCAGTACTTC.

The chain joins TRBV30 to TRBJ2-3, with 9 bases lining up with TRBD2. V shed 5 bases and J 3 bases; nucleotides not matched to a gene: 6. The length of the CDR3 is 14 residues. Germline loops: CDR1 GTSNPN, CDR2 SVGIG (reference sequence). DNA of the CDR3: TGTGCCTGGGAAGTAGCGGGAGTGACAGATACGCAGTATTTT. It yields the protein CAWEVAGVTDTQYF.

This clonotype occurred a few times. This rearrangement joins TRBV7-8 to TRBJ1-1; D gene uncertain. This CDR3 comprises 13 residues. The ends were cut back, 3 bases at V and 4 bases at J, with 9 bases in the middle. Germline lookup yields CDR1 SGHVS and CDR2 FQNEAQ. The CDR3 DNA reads TGTGCCAGCAGCTTTCCCCGGAGCACTGAAGCTTTCTTT. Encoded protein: CASSFPRSTEAFF.

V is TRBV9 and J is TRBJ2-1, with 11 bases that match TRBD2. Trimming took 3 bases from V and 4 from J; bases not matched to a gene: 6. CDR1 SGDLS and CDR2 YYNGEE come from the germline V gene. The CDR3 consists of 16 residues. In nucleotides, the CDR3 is TGTGCCAGCAGCGCAAGACTAGCGGGAACTTACAATGAGCAGTTCTTC. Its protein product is CASSARLAGTYNEQFF. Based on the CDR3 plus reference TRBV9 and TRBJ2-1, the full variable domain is DSGVTQTPKHLITATGQRVTLRCSPRSGDLSVYWYQQSLDQGLQFLIQYYNGEERAKGNILERFSAQQFPDLHSELNLSSLELGDSALYFCASSARLAGTYNEQFFGPGTRLTVL.

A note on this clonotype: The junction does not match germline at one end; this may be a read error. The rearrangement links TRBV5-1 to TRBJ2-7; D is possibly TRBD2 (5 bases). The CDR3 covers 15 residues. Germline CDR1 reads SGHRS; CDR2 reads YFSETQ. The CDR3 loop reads CASSLDGLSSYKQYF. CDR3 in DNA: TGCGCCAGCAGCTTGGATGGACTTTCCTCCTACAAGCAGTACTTC.

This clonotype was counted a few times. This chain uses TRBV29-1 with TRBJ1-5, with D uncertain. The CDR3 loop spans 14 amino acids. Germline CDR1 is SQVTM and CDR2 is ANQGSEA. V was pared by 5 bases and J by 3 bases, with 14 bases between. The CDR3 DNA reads TGCAGCGTTCTAGACGGGAATTACAATCAGCCCCAGCATTTT. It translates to CSVLDGNYNQPQHF.

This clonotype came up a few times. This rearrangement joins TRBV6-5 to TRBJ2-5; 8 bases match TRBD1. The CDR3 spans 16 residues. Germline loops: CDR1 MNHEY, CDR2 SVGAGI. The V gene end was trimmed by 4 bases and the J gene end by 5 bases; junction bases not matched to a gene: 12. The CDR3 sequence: CASSSPLPTGGETQYF. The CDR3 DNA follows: TGTGCCAGCAGTTCGCCCCTCCCCACAGGGGGGGAGACCCAGTACTTC.

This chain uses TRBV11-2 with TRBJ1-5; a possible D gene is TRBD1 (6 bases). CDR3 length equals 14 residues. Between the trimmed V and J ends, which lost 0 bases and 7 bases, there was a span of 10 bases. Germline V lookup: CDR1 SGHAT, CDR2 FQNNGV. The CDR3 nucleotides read TGTGCCAGCAGCTTAGAAAGGCAGGGGCAGCCCCAGCATTTT. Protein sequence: CASSLERQGQPQHF.

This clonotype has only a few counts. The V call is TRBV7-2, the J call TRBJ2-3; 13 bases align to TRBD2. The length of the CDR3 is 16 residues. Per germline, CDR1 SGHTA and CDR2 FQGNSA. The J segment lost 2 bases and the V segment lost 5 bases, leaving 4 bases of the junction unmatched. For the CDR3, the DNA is TGTGCCAGCAGCATGGGGACTAGCGGGATCACAGATACGCAGTATTTT. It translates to CASSMGTSGITDTQYF.

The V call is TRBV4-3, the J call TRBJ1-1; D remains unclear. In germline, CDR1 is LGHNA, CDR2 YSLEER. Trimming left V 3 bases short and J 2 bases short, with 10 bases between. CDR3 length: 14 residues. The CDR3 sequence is CASSQVTANTEAFF. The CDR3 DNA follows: TGCGCCAGCAGCCAGGTGACGGCTAACACTGAAGCTTTCTTT.

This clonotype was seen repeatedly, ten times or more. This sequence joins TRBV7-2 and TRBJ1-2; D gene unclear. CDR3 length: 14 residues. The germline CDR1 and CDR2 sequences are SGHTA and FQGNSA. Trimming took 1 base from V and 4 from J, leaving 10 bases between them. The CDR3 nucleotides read TGTGCCAGCAGCTTAGGCCAACAACTCTATGGCTACACCTTC. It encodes CASSLGQQLYGYTF.

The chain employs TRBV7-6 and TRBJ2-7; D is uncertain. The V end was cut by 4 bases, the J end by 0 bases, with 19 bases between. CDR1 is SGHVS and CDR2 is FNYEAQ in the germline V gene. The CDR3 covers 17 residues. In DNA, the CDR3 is TGTGCCAGCAGCTCCACATCACTGTTTGTGGACTCCTACGAGCAGTACTTC. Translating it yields CASSSTSLFVDSYEQYF. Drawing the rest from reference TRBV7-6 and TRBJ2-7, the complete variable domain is GAGVSQSPRYKVTKRGQDVALRCDPISGHVSLYWYRQALGQGPEFLTYFNYEAQQDKSGLPNDRFSAERPEGSISTLTIQRTEQRDSAMYRCASSSTSLFVDSYEQYFGPGTRLTVT.

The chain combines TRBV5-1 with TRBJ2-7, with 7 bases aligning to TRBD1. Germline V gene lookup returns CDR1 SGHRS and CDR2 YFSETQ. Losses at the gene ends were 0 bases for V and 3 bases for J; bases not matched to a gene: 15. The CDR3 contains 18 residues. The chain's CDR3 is CASSLAGYPGTVGYEQYF. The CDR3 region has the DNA TGCGCCAGCAGCTTGGCGGGTTACCCGGGGACAGTCGGCTACGAGCAGTACTTC.

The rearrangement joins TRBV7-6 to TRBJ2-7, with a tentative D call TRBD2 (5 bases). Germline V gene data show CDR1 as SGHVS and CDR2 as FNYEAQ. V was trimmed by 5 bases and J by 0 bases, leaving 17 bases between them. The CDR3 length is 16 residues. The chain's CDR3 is CASSRTPREGSYEQYF. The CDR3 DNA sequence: TGTGCCAGCAGCAGAACTCCTCGCGAGGGCTCCTACGAGCAGTACTTC.

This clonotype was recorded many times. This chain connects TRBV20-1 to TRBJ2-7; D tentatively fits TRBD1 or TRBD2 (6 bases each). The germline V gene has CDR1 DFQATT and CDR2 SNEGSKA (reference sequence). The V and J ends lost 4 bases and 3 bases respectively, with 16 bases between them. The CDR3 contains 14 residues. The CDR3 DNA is TGCAGTGCTAACCCCCGGAGGGGGATCTACGAGCAGTACTTC. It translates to CSANPRRGIYEQYF.

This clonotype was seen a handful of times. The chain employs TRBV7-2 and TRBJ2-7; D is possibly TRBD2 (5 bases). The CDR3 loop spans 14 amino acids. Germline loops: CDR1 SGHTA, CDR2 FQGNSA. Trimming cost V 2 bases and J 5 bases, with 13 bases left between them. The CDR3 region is CASSLPGGQNEQYF. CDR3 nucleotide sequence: TGTGCCAGCAGCTTACCGGGCGGGCAGAACGAGCAGTACTTC.

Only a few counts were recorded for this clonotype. Here the CDR3 DNA reads TGTGCCAGCAGTTTATCGGTCAGGGGGCAATCAACAGATACGCAGTATTTT. This translates into CASSLSVRGQSTDTQYF. The V and J genes are TRBV28 and TRBJ2-3, with TRBD1 matching over 8 bases. In germline, CDR1 is MDHEN, CDR2 SYDVKM. This CDR3 comprises 17 residues. The junction had 9 bases not matched to a gene; V was cut back by 1 base and J by 3 bases.